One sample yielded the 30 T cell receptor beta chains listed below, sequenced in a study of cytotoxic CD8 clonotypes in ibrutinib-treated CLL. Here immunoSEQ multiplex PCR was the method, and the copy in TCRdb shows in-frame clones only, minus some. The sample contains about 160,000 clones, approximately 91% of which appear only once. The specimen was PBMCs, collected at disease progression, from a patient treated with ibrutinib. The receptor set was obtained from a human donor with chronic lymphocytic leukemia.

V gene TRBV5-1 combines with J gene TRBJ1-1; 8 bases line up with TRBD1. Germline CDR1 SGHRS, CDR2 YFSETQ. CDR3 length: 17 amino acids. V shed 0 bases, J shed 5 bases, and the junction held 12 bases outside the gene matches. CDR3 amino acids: CASSLALGQGSGTEAFF. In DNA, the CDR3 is TGCGCCAGCAGCTTGGCCCTAGGACAGGGATCCGGAACTGAAGCTTTCTTT.

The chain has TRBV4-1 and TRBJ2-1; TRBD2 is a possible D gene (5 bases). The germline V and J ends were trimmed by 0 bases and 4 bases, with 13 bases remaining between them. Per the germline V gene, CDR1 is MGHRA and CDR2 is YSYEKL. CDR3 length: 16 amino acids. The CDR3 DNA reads TGCGCCAGCAGCCAAGAACTAGGATGGGTTTACAATGAGCAGTTCTTC. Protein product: CASSQELGWVYNEQFF.

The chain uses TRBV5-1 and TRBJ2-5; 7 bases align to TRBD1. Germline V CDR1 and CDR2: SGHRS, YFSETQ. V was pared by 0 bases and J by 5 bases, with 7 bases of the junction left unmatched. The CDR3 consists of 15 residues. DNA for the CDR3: TGCGCCAGCAGCTTGGCCAGGACAGGCGAGGAGACCCAGTACTTC. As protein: CASSLARTGEETQYF.

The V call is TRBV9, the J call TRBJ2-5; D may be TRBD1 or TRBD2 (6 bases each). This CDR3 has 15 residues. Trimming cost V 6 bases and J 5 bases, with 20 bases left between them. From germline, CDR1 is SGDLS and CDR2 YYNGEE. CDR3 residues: CASIFLRGHWETQYF. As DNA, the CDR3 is TGTGCCAGCATATTCCTCCGGGGGCATTGGGAGACCCAGTACTTC. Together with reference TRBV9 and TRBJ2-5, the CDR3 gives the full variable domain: DSGVTQTPKHLITATGQRVTLRCSPRSGDLSVYWYQQSLDQGLQFLIQYYNGEERAKGNILERFSAQQFPDLHSELNLSSLELGDSALYFCASIFLRGHWETQYFGPGTRLLVL.

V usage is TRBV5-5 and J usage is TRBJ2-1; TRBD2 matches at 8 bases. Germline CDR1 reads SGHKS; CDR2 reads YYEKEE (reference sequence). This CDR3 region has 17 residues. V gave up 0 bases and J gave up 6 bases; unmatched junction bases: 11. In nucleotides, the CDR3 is TGTGCCAGCAGCTTGGTGCCGGGAGCGGGAGTTTTCAATGAGCAGTTCTTC. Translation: CASSLVPGAGVFNEQFF.

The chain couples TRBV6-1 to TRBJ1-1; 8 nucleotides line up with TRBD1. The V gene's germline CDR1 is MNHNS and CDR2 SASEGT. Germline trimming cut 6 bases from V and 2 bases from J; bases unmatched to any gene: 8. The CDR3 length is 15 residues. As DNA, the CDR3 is TGTGCCAGCAGCATACAGGGGGTCGCAAACACTGAAGCTTTCTTT. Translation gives CASSIQGVANTEAFF.

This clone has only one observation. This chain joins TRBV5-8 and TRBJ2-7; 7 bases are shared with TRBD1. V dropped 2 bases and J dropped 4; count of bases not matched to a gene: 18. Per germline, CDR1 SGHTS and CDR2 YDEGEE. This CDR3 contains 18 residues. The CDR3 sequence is CASSFLQGSTHLHYEQYF. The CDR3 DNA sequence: TGTGCCAGCAGCTTTTTACAGGGGTCGACTCACCTCCATTACGAGCAGTACTTC.

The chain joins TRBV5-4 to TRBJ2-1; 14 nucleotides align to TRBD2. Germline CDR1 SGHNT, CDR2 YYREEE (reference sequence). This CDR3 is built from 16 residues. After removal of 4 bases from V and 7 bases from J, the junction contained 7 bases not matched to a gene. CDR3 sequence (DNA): TGTGCCAGCAGCCCTGGGACTAGCGGGAGTATAAATGAGCAGTTCTTC. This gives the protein CASSPGTSGSINEQFF.

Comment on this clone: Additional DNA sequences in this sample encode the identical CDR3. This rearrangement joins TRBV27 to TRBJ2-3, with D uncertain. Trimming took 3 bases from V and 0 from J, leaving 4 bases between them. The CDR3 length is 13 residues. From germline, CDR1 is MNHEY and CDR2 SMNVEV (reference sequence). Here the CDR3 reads CASSFSSTDTQYF. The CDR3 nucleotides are TGTGCCAGCAGTTTCTCTAGCACAGATACGCAGTATTTT.

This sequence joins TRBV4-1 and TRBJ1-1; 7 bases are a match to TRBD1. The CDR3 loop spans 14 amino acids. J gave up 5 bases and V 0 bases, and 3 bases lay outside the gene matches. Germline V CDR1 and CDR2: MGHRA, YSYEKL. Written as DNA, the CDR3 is TGCGCCAGCAGCCAAGAGGCAGGGGGAACTGAAGCTTTCTTT. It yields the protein CASSQEAGGTEAFF.

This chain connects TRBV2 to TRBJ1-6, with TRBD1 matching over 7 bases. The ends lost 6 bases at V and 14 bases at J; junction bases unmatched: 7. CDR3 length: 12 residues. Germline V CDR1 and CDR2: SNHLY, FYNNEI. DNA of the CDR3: TGTGCCAGCAGCCCGGGACAGCCGACCCTCCACTTT. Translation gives CASSPGQPTLHF.

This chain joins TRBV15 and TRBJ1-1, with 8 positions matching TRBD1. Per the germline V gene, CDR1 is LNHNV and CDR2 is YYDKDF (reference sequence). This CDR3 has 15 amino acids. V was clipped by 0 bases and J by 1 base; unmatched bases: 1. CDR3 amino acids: CATSRDRGRNTEAFF. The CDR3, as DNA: TGTGCCACCAGCAGAGACAGGGGGCGGAACACTGAAGCTTTCTTT.

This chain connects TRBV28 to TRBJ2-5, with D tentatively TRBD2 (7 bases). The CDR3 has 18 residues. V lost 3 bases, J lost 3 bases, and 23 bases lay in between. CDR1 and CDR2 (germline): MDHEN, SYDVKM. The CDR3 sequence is CASSFRGGRASGEETQYF. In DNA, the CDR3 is TGTGCCAGCAGTTTTAGGGGGGGGAGGGCTAGCGGCGAAGAGACCCAGTACTTC.

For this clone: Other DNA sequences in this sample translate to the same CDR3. CDR3 DNA sequence: TGCGCCAGCAGCCTCAGAGGGGGCACTGAAGCTTTCTTT. Translating gives CASSLRGGTEAFF. The chain links TRBV5-1 to TRBJ1-1; TRBD1 might be the D (6 bases). The CDR3 runs 13 residues. CDR1 SGHRS and CDR2 YFSETQ come from the germline V gene. Trimming left V 4 bases short and J 4 bases short, with 11 bases between.

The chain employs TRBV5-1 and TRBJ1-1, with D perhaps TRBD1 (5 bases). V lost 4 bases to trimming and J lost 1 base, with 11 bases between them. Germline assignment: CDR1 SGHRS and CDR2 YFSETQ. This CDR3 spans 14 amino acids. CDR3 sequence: CASSPWGENTEAFF. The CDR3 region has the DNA TGCGCCAGCAGCCCCTGGGGGGAGAACACTGAAGCTTTCTTT.

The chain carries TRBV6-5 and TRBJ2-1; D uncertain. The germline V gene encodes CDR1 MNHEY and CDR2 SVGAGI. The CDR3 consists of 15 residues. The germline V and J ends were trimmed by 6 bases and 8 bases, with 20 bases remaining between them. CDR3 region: CASSQPWAAKDEQFF. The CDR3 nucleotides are TGTGCCAGCAGCCAACCCTGGGCGGCTAAAGATGAGCAGTTCTTC.

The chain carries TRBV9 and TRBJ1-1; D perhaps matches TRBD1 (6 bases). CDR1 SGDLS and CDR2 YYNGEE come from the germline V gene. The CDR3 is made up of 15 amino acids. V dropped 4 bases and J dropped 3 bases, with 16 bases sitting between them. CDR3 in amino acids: CASSSQGFGDTEAFF. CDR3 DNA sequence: TGTGCCAGCAGCTCTCAGGGGTTTGGGGACACTGAAGCTTTCTTT.

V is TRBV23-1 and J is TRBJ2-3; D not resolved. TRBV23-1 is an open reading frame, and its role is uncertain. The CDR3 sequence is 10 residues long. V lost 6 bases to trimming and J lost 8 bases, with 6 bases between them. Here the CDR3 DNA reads TGCGCCAGCAGGACGGGTACGCAGTATTTT. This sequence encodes CASRTGTQYF.

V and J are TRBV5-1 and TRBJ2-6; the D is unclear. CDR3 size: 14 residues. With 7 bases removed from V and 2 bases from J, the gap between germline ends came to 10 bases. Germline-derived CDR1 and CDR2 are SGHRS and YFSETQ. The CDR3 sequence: CASRREAGANVLTF. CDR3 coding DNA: TGCGCCAGCCGGAGAGAAGCTGGGGCCAACGTCCTGACTTTC.

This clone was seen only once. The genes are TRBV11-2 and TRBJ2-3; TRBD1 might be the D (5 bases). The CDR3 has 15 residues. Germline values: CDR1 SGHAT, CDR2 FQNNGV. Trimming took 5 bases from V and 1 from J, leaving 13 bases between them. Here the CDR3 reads CASSQIQTGTDTQYF. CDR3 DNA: TGTGCCAGCAGCCAGATTCAGACAGGCACAGATACGCAGTATTTT. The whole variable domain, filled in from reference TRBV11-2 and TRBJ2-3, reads EAGVAQSPRYKIIEKRQSVAFWCNPISGHATLYWYQQILGQGPKLLIQFQNNGVVDDSQLPKDRFSAERLKGVDSTLKIQPAKLEDSAVYLCASSQIQTGTDTQYFGPGTRLTVL.

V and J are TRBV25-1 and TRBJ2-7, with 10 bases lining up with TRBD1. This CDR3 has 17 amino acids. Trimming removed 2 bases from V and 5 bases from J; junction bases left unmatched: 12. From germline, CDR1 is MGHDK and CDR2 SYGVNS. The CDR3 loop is CASSEIVGGTGAHEQYF. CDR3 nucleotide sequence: TGTGCCAGCAGTGAAATTGTCGGCGGGACAGGGGCCCACGAGCAGTACTTC.

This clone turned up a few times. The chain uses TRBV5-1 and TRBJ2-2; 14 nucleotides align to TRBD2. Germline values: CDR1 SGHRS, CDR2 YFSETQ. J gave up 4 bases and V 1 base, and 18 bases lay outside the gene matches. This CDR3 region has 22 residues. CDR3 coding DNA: TGCGCCAGCAGCTTGCCGGACGGGACTAGCGGGAGTTTGGGCGGAGTCACCGGGGAGCTGTTTTTT. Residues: CASSLPDGTSGSLGGVTGELFF. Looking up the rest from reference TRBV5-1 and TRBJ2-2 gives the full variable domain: KAGVTQTPRYLIKTRGQQVTLSCSPISGHRSVSWYQQTPGQGLQFLFEYFSETQRNKGNFPGRFSGRQFSNSRSEMNVSTLELGDSALYLCASSLPDGTSGSLGGVTGELFFGEGSRLTVL.

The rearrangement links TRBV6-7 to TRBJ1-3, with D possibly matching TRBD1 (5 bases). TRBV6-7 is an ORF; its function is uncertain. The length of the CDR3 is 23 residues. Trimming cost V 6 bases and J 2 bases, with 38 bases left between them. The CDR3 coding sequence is TGTGCCAGCAGCTACGAGCTGAGGGCAAAACGGACTCCCAACGGGGGACCTGGAAACACCATATATTTT. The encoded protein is CASSYELRAKRTPNGGPGNTIYF.

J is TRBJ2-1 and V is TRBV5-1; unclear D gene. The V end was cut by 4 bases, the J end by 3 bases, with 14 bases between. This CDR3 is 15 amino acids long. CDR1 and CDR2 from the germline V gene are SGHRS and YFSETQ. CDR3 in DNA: TGCGCCAGCAGCACTGGACGGGCTAACTACAATGAGCAGTTCTTC. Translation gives CASSTGRANYNEQFF.

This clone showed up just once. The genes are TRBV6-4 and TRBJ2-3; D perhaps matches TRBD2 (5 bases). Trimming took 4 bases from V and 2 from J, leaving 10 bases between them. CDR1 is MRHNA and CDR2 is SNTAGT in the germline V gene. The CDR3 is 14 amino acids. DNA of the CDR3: TGTGCCAGCAGTGGAACTAGAGACACAGATACGCAGTATTTT. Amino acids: CASSGTRDTDTQYF.

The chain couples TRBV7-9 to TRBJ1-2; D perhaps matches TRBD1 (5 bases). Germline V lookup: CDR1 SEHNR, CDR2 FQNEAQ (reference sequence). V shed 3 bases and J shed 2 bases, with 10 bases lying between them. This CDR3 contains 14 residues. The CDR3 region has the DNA TGTGCCAGCAGCTTGCAACCAGGGAACTATGGCTACACCTTC. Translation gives CASSLQPGNYGYTF.

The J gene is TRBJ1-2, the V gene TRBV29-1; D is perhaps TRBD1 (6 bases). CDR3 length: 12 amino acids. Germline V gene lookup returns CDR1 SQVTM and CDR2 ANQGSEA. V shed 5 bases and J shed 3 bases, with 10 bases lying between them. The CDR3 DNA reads TGCAGCGTTCTTGGACAGCACTATGGCTACACCTTC. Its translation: CSVLGQHYGYTF.

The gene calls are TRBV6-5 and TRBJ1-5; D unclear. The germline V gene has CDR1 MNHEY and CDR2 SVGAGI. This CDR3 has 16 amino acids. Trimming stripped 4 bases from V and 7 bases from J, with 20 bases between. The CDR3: CASSSTYDQIGQPQHF. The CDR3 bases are TGTGCCAGCAGTTCTACATACGACCAGATTGGGCAGCCCCAGCATTTT.

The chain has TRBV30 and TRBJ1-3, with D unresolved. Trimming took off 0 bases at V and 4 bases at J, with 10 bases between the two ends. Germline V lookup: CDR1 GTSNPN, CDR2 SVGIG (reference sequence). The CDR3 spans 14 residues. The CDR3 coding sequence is TGTGCCTGGAGTGTAACCTGGAGGGGAAACACCATATATTTT. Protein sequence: CAWSVTWRGNTIYF.

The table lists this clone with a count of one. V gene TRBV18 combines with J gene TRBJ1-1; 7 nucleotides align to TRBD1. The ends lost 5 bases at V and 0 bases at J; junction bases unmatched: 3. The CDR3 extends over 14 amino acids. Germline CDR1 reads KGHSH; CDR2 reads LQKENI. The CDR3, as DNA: TGTGCCAGCTCAGGACAGGACCTGAACACTGAAGCTTTCTTT. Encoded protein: CASSGQDLNTEAFF.